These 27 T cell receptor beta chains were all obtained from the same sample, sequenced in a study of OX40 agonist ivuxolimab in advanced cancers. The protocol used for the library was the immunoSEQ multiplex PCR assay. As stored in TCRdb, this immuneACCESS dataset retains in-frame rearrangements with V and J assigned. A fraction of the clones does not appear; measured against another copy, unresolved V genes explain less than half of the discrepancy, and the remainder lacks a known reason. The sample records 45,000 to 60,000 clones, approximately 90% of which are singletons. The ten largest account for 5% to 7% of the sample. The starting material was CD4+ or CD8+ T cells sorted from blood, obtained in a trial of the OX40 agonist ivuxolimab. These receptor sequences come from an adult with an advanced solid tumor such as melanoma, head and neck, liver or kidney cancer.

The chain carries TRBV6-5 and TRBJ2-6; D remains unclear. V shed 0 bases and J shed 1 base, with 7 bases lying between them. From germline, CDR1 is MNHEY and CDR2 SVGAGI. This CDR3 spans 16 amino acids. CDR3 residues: CASSYSKGSGANVLTF. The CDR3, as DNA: TGTGCCAGCAGTTACTCGAAGGGATCTGGGGCCAACGTCCTGACTTTC.

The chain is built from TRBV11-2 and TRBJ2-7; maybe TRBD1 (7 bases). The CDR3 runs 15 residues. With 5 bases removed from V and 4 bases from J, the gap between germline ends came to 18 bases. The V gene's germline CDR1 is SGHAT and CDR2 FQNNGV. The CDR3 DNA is TGTGCCAGCAGCCCTCCGATTGCGGGACAGTACGAGCAGTACTTC. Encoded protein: CASSPPIAGQYEQYF.

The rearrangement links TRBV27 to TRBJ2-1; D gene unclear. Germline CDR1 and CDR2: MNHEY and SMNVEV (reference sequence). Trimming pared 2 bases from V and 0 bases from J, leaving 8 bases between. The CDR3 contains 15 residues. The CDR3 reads CASSLTPSSYNEQFF. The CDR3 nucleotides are TGTGCCAGCAGTTTAACCCCCAGCTCCTACAATGAGCAGTTCTTC.

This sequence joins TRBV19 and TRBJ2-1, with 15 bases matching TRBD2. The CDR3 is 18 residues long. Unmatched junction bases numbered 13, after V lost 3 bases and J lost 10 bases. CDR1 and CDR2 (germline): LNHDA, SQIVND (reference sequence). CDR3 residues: CASSIVGLAGGLSLEQFF. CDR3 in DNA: TGTGCCAGTAGTATTGTGGGACTAGCGGGGGGCTTGTCTTTAGAGCAGTTCTTC.

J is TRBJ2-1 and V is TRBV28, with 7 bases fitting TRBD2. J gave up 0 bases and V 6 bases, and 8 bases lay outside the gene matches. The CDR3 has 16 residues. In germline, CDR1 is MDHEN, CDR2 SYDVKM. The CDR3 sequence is CASSSGGGSSYNEQFF. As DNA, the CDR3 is TGTGCCAGCAGCTCTGGTGGCGGGAGCTCCTACAATGAGCAGTTCTTC.

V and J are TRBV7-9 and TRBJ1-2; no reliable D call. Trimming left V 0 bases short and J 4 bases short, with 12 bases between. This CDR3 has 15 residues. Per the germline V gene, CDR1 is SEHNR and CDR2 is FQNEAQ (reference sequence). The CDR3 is CASSLAEGFRYGYTF. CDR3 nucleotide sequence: TGTGCCAGCAGCTTAGCAGAGGGTTTTCGCTATGGCTACACCTTC.

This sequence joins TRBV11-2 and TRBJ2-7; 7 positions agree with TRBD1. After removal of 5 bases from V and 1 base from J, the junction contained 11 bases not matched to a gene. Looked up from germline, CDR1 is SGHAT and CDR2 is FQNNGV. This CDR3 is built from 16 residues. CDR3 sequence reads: CASSEPLDRSSYEQYF. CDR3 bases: TGTGCCAGCAGCGAACCGCTGGACAGGTCATCCTACGAGCAGTACTTC.

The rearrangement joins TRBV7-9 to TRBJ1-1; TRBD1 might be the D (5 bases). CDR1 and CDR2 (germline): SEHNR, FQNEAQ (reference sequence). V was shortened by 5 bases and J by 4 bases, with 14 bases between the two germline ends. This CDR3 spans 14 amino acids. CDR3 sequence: CASSPGGGSTEAFF. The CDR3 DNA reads TGTGCCAGCAGCCCTGGTGGGGGGAGCACTGAAGCTTTCTTT.

CDR3 DNA: TGTGCCAGCAGCCGACGGACTAGCGGGTCCTACGAGCAGTACTTC. Translation gives CASSRRTSGSYEQYF. The rearrangement links TRBV14 to TRBJ2-7; 11 bases map to TRBD2. From germline, CDR1 is SGHDN and CDR2 FVKESK. CDR3 length equals 15 residues. The trim removed 4 bases at V and 1 base at J, leaving 3 bases unmatched.

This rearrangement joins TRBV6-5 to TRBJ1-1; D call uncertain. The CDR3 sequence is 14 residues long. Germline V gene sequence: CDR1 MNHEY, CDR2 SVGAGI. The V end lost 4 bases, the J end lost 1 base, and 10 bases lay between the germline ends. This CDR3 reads CASSSELENTEAFF. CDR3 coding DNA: TGTGCCAGCAGTTCAGAGTTGGAGAACACTGAAGCTTTCTTT.

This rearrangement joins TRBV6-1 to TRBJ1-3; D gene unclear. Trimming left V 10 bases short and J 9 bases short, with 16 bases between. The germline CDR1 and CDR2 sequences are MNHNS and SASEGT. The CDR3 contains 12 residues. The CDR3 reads CATAPGSSTIYF. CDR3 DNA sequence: TGTGCCACCGCCCCGGGAAGCAGCACCATATATTTT.

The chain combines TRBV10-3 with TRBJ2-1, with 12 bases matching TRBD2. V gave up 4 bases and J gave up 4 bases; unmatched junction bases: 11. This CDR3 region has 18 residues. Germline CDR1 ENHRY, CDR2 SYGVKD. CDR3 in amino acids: CAISGPITGTSGYNEQFF. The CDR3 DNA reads TGTGCCATCAGTGGGCCCATAACCGGGACTAGCGGGTACAATGAGCAGTTCTTC.

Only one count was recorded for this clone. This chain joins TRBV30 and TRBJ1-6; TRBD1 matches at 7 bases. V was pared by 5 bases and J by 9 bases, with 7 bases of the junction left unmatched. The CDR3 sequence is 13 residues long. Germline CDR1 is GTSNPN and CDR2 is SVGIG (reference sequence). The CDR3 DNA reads TGTGCCTGGGAATCAGGGGGACGTTCACCCCTCCACTTT. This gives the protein CAWESGGRSPLHF. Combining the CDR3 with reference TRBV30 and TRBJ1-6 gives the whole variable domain SQTIHQWPATLVQPVGSPLSLECTVEGTSNPNLYWYRQAAGRGLQLLFYSVGIGQISSEVPQNLSASRPQDRQFILSSKKLLLSDSGFYLCAWESGGRSPLHFGNGTRLTVT.

The CDR3 region has the DNA TGTGCCAGCAGACCCGAGACAGGGGGCGAGCAGTACGTC. This encodes CASRPETGGEQYV. The rearrangement joins TRBV28 to TRBJ2-7; 9 bases are a match to TRBD1. V shed 6 bases and J 6 bases; nucleotides not matched to a gene: 6. Germline CDR1 MDHEN, CDR2 SYDVKM. CDR3 length: 13 amino acids.

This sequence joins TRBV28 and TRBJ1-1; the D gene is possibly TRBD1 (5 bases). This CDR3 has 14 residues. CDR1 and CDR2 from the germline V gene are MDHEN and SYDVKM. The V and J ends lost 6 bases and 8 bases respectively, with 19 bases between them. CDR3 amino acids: CASSPLDILGEAFF. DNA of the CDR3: TGTGCCAGCAGCCCGTTGGACATTTTGGGCGAAGCTTTCTTT.

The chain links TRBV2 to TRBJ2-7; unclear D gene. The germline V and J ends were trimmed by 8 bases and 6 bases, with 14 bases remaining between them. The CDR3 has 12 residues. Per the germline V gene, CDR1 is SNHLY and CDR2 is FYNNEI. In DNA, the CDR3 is TGTGCCAGCCCGCCCTCCCCCGGCGAGCAGTACTTC. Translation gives CASPPSPGEQYF.

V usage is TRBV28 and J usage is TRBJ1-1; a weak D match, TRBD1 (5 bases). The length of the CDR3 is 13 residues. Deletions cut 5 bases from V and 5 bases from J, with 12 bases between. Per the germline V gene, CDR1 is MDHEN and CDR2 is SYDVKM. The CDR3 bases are TGTGCCAGCAGTCCAGTGGGGGGAACTGAAGCTTTCTTT. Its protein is CASSPVGGTEAFF.

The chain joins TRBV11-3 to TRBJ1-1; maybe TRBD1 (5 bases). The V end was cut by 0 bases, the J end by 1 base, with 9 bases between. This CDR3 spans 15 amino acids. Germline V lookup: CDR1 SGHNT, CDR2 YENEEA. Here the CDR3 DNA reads TGTGCCAGCAGCTTAGATCACGGGGCGAACACTGAAGCTTTCTTT. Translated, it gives CASSLDHGANTEAFF.

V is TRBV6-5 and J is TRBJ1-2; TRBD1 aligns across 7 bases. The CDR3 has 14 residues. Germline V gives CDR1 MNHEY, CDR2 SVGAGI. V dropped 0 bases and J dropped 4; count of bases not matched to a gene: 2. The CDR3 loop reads CASSYSKGAYGYTF. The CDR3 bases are TGTGCCAGCAGTTACTCGAAGGGGGCCTATGGCTACACCTTC.

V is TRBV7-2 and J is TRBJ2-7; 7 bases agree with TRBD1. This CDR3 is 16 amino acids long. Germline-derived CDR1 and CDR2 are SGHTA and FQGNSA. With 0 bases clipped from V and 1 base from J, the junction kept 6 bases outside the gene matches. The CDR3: CASSLAWTGASYEQYF. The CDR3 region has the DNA TGTGCCAGCAGCTTAGCTTGGACAGGCGCGTCCTACGAGCAGTACTTC.

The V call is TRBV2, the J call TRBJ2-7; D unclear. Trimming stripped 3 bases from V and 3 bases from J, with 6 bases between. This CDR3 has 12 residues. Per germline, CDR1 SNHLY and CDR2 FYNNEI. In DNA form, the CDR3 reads TGTGCCAGCAGTGATCAGATCTACGAGCAGTACGTC. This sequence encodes CASSDQIYEQYV.

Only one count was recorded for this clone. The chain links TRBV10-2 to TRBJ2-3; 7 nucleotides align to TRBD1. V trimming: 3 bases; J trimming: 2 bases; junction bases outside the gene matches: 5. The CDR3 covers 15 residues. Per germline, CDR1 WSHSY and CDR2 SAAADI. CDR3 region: CASSDETGTTDTQYF. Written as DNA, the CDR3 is TGCGCCAGCAGTGATGAGACAGGGACCACAGATACGCAGTATTTT.

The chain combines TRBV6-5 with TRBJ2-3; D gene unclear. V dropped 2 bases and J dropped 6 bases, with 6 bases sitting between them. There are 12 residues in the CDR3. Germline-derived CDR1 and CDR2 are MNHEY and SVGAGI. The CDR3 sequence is CASSYLGDTQYF. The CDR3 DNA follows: TGTGCCAGCAGTTACCTCGGTGATACGCAGTATTTT.

This CDR3 is CASSKGHRDRGFLGGSEQYF. Here the CDR3 DNA reads TGTGCCAGCAGCAAGGGTCATAGGGACAGGGGTTTCCTCGGCGGGAGCGAGCAGTACTTC. The chain employs TRBV21-1 and TRBJ2-7; no check of the table's D call, TRBD1, against the DNA was made. TRBV21-1 is designated a pseudogene. There are 20 residues in the CDR3.

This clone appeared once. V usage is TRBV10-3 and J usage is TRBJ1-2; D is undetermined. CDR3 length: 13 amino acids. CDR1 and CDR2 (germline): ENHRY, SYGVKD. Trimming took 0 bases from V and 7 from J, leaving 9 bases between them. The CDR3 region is CAISESVFSGYTF. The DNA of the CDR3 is TGTGCCATCAGTGAGTCAGTGTTTTCTGGCTACACCTTC.

The CDR3 nucleotides are TGTGCCAGCAGTTGGTCGATGGGAGACACTGAAGCTTTCTTT. It codes for CASSWSMGDTEAFF. The rearrangement links TRBV6-6 to TRBJ1-1; unclear D gene. Trimming took 4 bases from V and 3 from J, leaving 12 bases between them. Looked up from germline, CDR1 is MNHNY and CDR2 is SVGAGI (reference sequence). The CDR3 has 14 amino acids.

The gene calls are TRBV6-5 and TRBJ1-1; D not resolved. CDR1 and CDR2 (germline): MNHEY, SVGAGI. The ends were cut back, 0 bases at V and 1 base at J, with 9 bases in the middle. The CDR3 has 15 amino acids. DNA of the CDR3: TGTGCCAGCAGTTACTCGACGCACGCGAACACTGAAGCTTTCTTT. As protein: CASSYSTHANTEAFF.